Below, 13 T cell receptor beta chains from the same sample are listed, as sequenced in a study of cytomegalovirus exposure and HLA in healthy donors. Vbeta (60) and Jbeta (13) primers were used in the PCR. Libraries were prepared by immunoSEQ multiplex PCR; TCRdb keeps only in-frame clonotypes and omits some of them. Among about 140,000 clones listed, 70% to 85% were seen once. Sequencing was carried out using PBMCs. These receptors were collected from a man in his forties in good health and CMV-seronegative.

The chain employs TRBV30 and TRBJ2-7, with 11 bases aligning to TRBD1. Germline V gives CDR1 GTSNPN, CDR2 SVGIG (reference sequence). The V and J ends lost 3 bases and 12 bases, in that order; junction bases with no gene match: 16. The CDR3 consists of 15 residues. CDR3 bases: TGTGCCTGGAGAATAGGGACCCCGGGACAGGGGGTTAGGTACTTC. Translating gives CAWRIGTPGQGVRYF.

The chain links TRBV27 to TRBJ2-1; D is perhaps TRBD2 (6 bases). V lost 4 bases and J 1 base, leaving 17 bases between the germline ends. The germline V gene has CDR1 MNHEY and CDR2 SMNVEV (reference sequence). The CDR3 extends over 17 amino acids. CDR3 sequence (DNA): TGTGCCAGCAGTTCCTCACCGGGACTCCCATCCTACAATGAGCAGTTCTTC. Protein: CASSSSPGLPSYNEQFF.

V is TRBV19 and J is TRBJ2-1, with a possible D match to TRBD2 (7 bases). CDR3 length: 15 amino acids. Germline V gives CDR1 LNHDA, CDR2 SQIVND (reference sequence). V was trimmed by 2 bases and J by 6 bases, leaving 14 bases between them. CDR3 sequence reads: CASSIPGGFRNEQFF. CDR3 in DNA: TGTGCCAGTAGTATACCGGGGGGCTTTCGCAATGAGCAGTTCTTC. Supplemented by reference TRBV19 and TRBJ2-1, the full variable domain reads DGGITQSPKYLFRKEGQNVTLSCEQNLNHDAMYWYRQDPGQGLRLIYYSQIVNDFQKGDIAEGYSVSREKKESFPLTVTSAQKNPTAFYLCASSIPGGFRNEQFFGPGTRLTVL.

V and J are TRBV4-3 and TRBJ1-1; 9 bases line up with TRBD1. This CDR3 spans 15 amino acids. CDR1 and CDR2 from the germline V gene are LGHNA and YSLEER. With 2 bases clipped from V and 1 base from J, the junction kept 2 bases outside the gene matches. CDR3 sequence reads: CASSQQTGGNTEAFF. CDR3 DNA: TGCGCCAGCAGCCAACAGACAGGGGGGAACACTGAAGCTTTCTTT.

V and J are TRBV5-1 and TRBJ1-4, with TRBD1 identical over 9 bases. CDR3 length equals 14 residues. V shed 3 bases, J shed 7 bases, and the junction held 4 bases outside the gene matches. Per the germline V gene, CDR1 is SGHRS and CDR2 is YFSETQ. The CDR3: CASSSGTGLEKLFF. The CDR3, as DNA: TGCGCCAGCAGCTCCGGGACAGGGCTTGAAAAACTGTTTTTT.

CDR3 bases: TGTGCCAGCGTCGGCTCACTAGCGGGAGGCCGGAAACACCAAGAGACCCAGTACTTC. This codes for CASVGSLAGGRKHQETQYF. The rearrangement uses TRBV6-4 and TRBJ2-5, with 12 bases matching TRBD2. The germline gives CDR1 MRHNA, CDR2 SNTAGT. V trimming: 8 bases; J trimming: 0 bases; junction bases outside the gene matches: 16. This CDR3 is built from 19 residues.

The CDR3 loop is CASSLGQGPGELFF. CDR3 sequence (DNA): TGTGCCAGCAGCTTAGGCCAGGGGCCCGGGGAGCTGTTTTTT. The genes are TRBV7-6 and TRBJ2-2; a possible D gene is TRBD1 (6 bases). Germline V lookup: CDR1 SGHVS, CDR2 FNYEAQ. The ends were cut back, 1 base at V and 6 bases at J, with 9 bases in the middle. This CDR3 contains 14 residues.

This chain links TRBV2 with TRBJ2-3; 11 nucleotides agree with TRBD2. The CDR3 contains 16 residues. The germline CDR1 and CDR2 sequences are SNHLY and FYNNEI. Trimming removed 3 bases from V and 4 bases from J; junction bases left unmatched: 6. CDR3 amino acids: CASSEILAGGPDTQYF. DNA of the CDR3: TGTGCCAGCAGTGAGATTCTAGCGGGGGGACCAGATACGCAGTATTTT.

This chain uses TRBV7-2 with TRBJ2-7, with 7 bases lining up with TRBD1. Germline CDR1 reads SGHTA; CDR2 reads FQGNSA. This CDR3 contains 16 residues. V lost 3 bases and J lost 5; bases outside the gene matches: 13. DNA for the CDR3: TGTGCCAGCAGCTTTCGGACAGGACTCTACGGAAACGAGCAGTACTTC. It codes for CASSFRTGLYGNEQYF. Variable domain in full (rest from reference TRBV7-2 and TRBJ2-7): GAGVSQSPSNKVTEKGKDVELRCDPISGHTALYWYRQSLGQGLEFLIYFQGNSAPDKSGLPSDRFSAERTGGSVSTLTIQRTQQEDSAVYLCASSFRTGLYGNEQYFGPGTRLTVT.

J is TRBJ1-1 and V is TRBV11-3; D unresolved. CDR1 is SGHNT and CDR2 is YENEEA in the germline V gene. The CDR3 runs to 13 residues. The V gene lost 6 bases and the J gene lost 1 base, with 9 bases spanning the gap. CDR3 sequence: CASSSRPNTEAFF. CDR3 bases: TGTGCCAGCAGTTCTAGACCGAACACTGAAGCTTTCTTT. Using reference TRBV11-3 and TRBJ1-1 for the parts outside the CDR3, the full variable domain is EAGVVQSPRYKIIEKKQPVAFWCNPISGHNTLYWYLQNLGQGPELLIRYENEEAVDDSQLPKDRFSAERLKGVDSTLKIQPAELGDSAVYLCASSSRPNTEAFFGQGTRLTVV.

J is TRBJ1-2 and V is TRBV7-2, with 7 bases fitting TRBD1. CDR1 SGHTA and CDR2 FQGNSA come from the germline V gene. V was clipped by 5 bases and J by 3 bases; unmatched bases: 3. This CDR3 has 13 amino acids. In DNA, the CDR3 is TGTGCCAGCAGCCTCGGGACAGACTATGGCTACACCTTC. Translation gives CASSLGTDYGYTF.

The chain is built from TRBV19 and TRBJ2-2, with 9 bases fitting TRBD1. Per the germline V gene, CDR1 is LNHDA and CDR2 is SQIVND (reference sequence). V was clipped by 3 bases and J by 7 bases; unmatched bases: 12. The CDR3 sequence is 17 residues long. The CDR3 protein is CASSILGGQGVFGELFF. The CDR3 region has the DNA TGTGCCAGTAGTATTTTGGGGGGACAGGGAGTTTTCGGGGAGCTGTTTTTT. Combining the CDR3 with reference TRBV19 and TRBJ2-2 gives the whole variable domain DGGITQSPKYLFRKEGQNVTLSCEQNLNHDAMYWYRQDPGQGLRLIYYSQIVNDFQKGDIAEGYSVSREKKESFPLTVTSAQKNPTAFYLCASSILGGQGVFGELFFGEGSRLTVL.

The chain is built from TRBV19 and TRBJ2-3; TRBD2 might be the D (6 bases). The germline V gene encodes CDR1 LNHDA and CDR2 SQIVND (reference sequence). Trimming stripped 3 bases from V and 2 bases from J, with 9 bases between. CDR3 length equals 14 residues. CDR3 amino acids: CASSMRGDTDTQYF. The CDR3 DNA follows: TGTGCCAGTAGTATGCGGGGAGACACAGATACGCAGTATTTT.